These 2 T cell receptor beta chains were sequenced from one sample in a study of monozygotic twins with inflammatory bowel disease. No DNA is given; TCRdb re-called the 5' RACE reads and lists each CDR3 protein once. Its clone listing holds 45,000 or so distinct CDR3 sequences. The sample consisted of blood. The receptor set was obtained from a human donor with ulcerative colitis or Crohn's disease, or a healthy co-twin of an affected twin (not recorded which).

The chain links TRBV5-1 to TRBJ2-7; TCRdb's D call of TRBD1 is untestable without DNA. From germline, CDR1 is SGHRS and CDR2 YFSETQ. The CDR3 is 16 amino acids. CDR3 region: CASSFGTGGASYEQYF.

The V gene is TRBV11-2, the J gene TRBJ2-5. The CDR3 sequence is 13 residues long. Germline V gene data show CDR1 as SGHAT and CDR2 as FQNNGV. The CDR3 protein is CASSVGLGETQYF.